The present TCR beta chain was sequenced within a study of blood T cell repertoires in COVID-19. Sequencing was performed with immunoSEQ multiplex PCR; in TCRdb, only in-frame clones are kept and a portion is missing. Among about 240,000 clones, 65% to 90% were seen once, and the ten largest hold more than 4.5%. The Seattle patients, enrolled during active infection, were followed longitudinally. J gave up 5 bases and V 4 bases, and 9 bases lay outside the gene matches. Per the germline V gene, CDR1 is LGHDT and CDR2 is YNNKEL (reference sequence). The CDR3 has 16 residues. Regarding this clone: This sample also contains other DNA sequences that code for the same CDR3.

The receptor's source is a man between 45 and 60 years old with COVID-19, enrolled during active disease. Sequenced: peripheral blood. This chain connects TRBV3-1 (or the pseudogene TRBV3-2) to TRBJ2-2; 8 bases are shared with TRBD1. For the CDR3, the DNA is TGTGCCAGCAGCCCTGATTCAGGGGGCGTTACCGGGGAGCTGTTTTTT. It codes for CASSPDSGGVTGELFF.